This TCR beta chain was sequenced in a study of OX40 agonist ivuxolimab in advanced cancers. On the study more broadly: In this cohort, patients received ivuxolimab, an agonistic anti-OX40 (CD134) antibody. Three patients got partial responses; one had hepatocellular carcinoma and two had cutaneous melanoma. Those treated in dose escalation had hepatocellular carcinoma, melanoma, renal cell cancer or head and neck cancer. Regarding the study as a whole: Expanded peripheral T-cell antigen specificity went undetermined.

In its sample, this clone was seen a few times. The antigen is unknown. The method was immunoSEQ multiplex PCR; TCRdb's version includes in-frame clones alone and lacks a portion of them. The sample records approximately 99,000 clones, roughly 90% being singletons. Between the trimmed V and J ends, which lost 2 bases and 0 bases, there was a span of 10 bases. The CDR3 covers 15 residues. Germline V gene lookup returns CDR1 MNHEY and CDR2 SVGAGI. Sequenced here: CD4+ or CD8+ T cells sorted from blood, sampled in a trial of the OX40 agonist ivuxolimab. V usage is TRBV6-5 and J usage is TRBJ1-2; D gene ambiguous. The origin of this receptor is an adult with an advanced solid tumor such as melanoma, head and neck, liver or kidney cancer. CDR3 region: CASSYELKANYGYTF. The DNA for the CDR3 is TGTGCCAGCAGTTACGAACTCAAGGCTAACTATGGCTACACCTTC.